This T cell receptor beta chain was identified in a study of T-cell reconstitution after alpha-beta-depleted transplantation in children. Trimming removed 11 bases at V and 4 bases at J, with 9 bases between. Germline loops: CDR1 ENHRY, CDR2 SYGVKD. The CDR3 runs 12 residues. Researchers prepared the TCRbeta library using unique molecular identifiers, the study reports. Via MiXCR, TCRdb re-called the PCR reads, giving one row per CDR3 protein. Of about 350,000 distinct CDR3 sequences in the sample, under 20% were seen once. This clonotype was detected a few times. Antigen unknown. Study-level points and caveats: Several hundred graft clones that had expanded were reportedly the source of alpha-beta T cells about two months after transplant. The main origin of T-cell counts and diversity one year after transplant was newly produced T cells.

The V gene is TRBV10-3, the J gene TRBJ2-6; no definite D call. The sequence came from a male patient between 2 and 10 years old who had a stem cell transplant for acute lymphoblastic leukemia, so the T cells may come from the graft donor. The sample consisted of PBMCs, mostly from graft donor cells, taken 360 days after TCRalphabeta/CD19-depleted stem cell transplant. The CDR3 bases are TGTGCCTCCCTGGGGGGGGCCAACGTCCTGACTTTC. It translates to CASLGGANVLTF.